This record concerns one TCR beta chain sequence. This entry belongs to a study of blood T cell repertoires in COVID-19. Looking at the study overall: Acute and convalescent COVID-19 samples came from the United States, Italy and Spain.

This table comes from immunoSEQ multiplex PCR, and its TCRdb copy is limited to in-frame clones, with some not included. The profile shows roughly 250,000 clones, 65% to 85% of them singletons. The CDR3 length is 15 residues. The V end was cut by 4 bases, the J end by 2 bases, with 15 bases between. Germline V CDR1 and CDR2: MNHEY, SMNVEV (reference sequence). What was sequenced was peripheral blood. The receptor comes from a human donor in a cohort sampled during active COVID-19. V gene TRBV27 combines with J gene TRBJ2-7, with a tentative D call TRBD1 (5 bases). The CDR3 DNA reads as TGTGCCAGCAGTTGGCAGGGTCGCTCCCCCTACGAGCAGTACTTC. This gives the protein CASSWQGRSPYEQYF.